The clone carrying this T cell receptor (beta chain) has more than one count but fewer than ten. The antigen remains unidentified. Clones were sequenced by immunoSEQ multiplex PCR, and TCRdb holds only the in-frame ones, with some missing. The sample lists roughly 100,000 clones, approximately 86% seen once, with around 4.1% in the top ten. This specimen belongs to a study of cytomegalovirus exposure and HLA in healthy donors. Points from the study as a whole: Most TCR sequences were rare, but some public TCRs occurred in many donors. The authors listed some 150 TCR beta chains as cytomegalovirus-associated.

Germline CDR1 reads SGHNT; CDR2 reads YENEEA. V lost 4 bases, J lost 5 bases, and 12 bases lay in between. The CDR3 totals 15 residues. Source material: PBMCs. The chain joins TRBV11-3 to TRBJ1-6; D ambiguous. This receptor was taken from a woman younger than 35 in good health and CMV-seropositive. The CDR3 nucleotides are TGTGCCAGCAGCTATCGAGGCGGTCATAATTCACCCCTCCACTTT. The encoded protein is CASSYRGGHNSPLHF.